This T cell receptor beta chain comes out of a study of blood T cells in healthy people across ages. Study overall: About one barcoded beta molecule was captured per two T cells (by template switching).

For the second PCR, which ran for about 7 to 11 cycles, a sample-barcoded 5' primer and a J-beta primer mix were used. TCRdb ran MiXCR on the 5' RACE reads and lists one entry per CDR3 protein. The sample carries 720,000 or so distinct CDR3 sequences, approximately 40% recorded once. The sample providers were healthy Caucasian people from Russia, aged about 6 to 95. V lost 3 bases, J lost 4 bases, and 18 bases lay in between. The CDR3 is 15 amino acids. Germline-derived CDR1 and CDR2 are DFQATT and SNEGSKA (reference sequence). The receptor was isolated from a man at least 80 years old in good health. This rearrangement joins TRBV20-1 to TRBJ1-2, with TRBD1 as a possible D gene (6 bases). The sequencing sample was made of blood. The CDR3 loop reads CSASPGDTRFYGYTF. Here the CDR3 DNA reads TGCAGTGCTAGTCCGGGGGACACACGTTTCTATGGCTACACCTTC.